Included here is one TCR beta chain sequence, with context. Measured with immunoSEQ multiplex PCR; TCRdb has only the in-frame clones, and not every one. The sample yields about 430,000 clones, 90% seen once. The entry originates in a study of Ad26.COV2.S vaccination and SARS-CoV-2 variants. CDR1 and CDR2 (germline): LGHNA, YSLEER. CDR3 length equals 14 residues. V lost 6 bases and J lost 2, with 12 bases in between. Treatment defined: 15 to 20 received Ad26.COV2.S at low or high dose, single or two shots; about five received placebo; per-sample allocation not given. The investigators took samples on day 63 after the first vaccine or placebo injection. An Ad26 vector carrying the Wuhan-strain SARS-CoV-2 spike served as the vaccine.

The TCR was taken from a person aged 18 to 65 who received the Ad26.COV2.S COVID-19 vaccine or a placebo. Sequenced material: peripheral blood, taken in a trial of Ad26.COV2.S vaccine versus placebo. The chain has TRBV4-3 and TRBJ2-3, with D perhaps TRBD1 (6 bases). The CDR3 loop is CASRQTGLTDTQYF. In DNA form, the CDR3 reads TGCGCCAGCAGGCAGACAGGACTCACAGATACGCAGTATTTT.